This T cell receptor (beta chain) came from a study of blood T cell repertoires in COVID-19. For the study at large: The samples span acute and convalescent COVID-19 from the United States, Italy and Spain. PBMCs, B-cell-depleted T cells, or T cells were the source of the cDNA or gDNA that made up the material.

Original processing notes: From reference gene primer amplification, estimates of nucleated cell counts were derived. Using immunoSEQ multiplex PCR, the repertoire was profiled, and TCRdb retains in-frame clones only, with some absent. Clone size and V and J calls were adopted from that table, with D and trimming inferred from the DNA. The sample holds about 170,000 clones, around 83% seen once. CDR3 length equals 14 residues. Germline-derived CDR1 and CDR2 are SGDLS and YYNGEE. V lost 0 bases, J lost 4 bases, and 10 bases lay in between. This clonotype was sampled from a woman in her seventies who had recovered from COVID-19. Sequenced material: peripheral blood. The chain couples TRBV9 to TRBJ1-2; D uncertain. CDR3 residues: CASSVGSGPYGYTF. The CDR3 DNA reads as TGTGCCAGCAGCGTAGGTTCCGGTCCCTATGGCTACACCTTC. The whole variable domain, filled in from reference TRBV9 and TRBJ1-2, reads DSGVTQTPKHLITATGQRVTLRCSPRSGDLSVYWYQQSLDQGLQFLIQYYNGEERAKGNILERFSAQQFPDLHSELNLSSLELGDSALYFCASSVGSGPYGYTFGSGTRLTVV.